The 25 T cell receptor beta chains in this list originate from one sample, sequenced in a study of CD8 T cells in Susac syndrome. Reverse transcription used about 0.45 to 1 ug RNA and random hexamers. TCRdb called the immunoSEQ multiplex PCR reads again in MiXCR, with one record for every CDR3 protein. Seen here are 140,000 to 150,000 distinct CDR3 sequences, 95% observed once, and the top ten hold 0.065% to 0.095%. The source material was CD4+ T cells from PBMCs. These TCRs come from a human donor with Susac syndrome.

The rearrangement uses TRBV20-1 and TRBJ2-3; 10 bases line up with TRBD2. The germline V gene encodes CDR1 DFQATT and CDR2 SNEGSKA (reference sequence). V dropped 0 bases and J dropped 7; count of bases not matched to a gene: 10. This CDR3 region has 16 residues. CDR3 sequence (DNA): TGCAGTGCTAGAGAATCCCCTAGCGGGAGTCAAAATACGCAGTATTTT. Residues: CSARESPSGSQNTQYF.

The V call is TRBV21-1, the J call TRBJ1-3; the table's D call TRBD1 went unverified against the DNA. TRBV21-1 is reported as a pseudogene. The CDR3 is made up of 15 amino acids. CDR3 DNA sequence: TGTGCCAGCAGCATTGCGGACAGGGCTGGAAACACCATATATTTT. Translated, it gives CASSIADRAGNTIYF.

V and J are TRBV4-1 and TRBJ1-2; D is unresolved. CDR1 is MGHRA, CDR2 YSYEKL, per germline. Trimming took 1 base from V and 4 from J, leaving 10 bases between them. The CDR3 covers 14 residues. Here the CDR3 reads CASSQAAAGYGYTF. CDR3 sequence (DNA): TGCGCCAGCAGCCAAGCCGCGGCCGGCTATGGCTACACCTTC.

The chain recombines TRBV20-1 with TRBJ1-5; perhaps TRBD1 as D (6 bases). Germline assignment: CDR1 DFQATT and CDR2 SNEGSKA (reference sequence). CDR3 length: 14 residues. V dropped 4 bases and J dropped 2 bases, with 12 bases sitting between them. DNA for the CDR3: TGCAGTGCTACGGGCGGGGGCGGCAATCAGCCCCAGCATTTT. Amino acid sequence: CSATGGGGNQPQHF.

The chain joins TRBV28 to TRBJ1-5; D is unresolved. Germline CDR1 MDHEN, CDR2 SYDVKM. The CDR3 totals 12 residues. The ends were cut back, 2 bases at V and 12 bases at J, with 11 bases in the middle. This CDR3 is CASSLMSLDQHF. The CDR3 nucleotides read TGTGCCAGCAGTTTAATGAGTTTGGACCAGCATTTT.

This rearrangement joins TRBV7-2 to TRBJ2-1, with 9 bases matching TRBD2. Germline loops: CDR1 SGHTA, CDR2 FQGNSA. The CDR3 is 16 residues long. V gave up 5 bases and J gave up 5 bases; unmatched junction bases: 10. CDR3: CASSPTRAGGDNEQFF. DNA for the CDR3: TGTGCCAGCAGCCCCACCAGGGCGGGGGGGGACAATGAGCAGTTCTTC.

The CDR3: CATSDQDLGKSQHF. CDR3 DNA: TGTGCCACCAGTGATCAGGATTTGGGCAAGTCCCAGCATTTT. This chain connects TRBV24-1 to TRBJ1-5; D is ambiguous. The CDR3 is 14 amino acids. Trimming shortened V by 3 bases and J by 11 bases, and 16 bases separated the two germline ends. Germline CDR1 KGHDR, CDR2 SFDVKD.

This chain connects TRBV20-1 to TRBJ1-1, with TRBD1 matching over 8 bases. Germline assignment: CDR1 DFQATT and CDR2 SNEGSKA (reference sequence). J lost 1 base, V lost 0 bases, and 4 bases had no gene match. CDR3 length equals 15 residues. The CDR3 reads CSARDPGTGNTEAFF. As DNA, the CDR3 is TGCAGTGCTAGAGACCCCGGGACAGGGAACACTGAAGCTTTCTTT.

The genes are TRBV7-4 and TRBJ2-1; 16 bases are a match to TRBD2. CDR1 and CDR2 (germline): SGHVT, SQSDAQ. This CDR3 spans 18 amino acids. Losses at the gene ends were 1 base for V and 4 bases for J; bases not matched to a gene: 4. The CDR3 DNA reads TGTGCCAGCAGCTTAGAAGCGGGACTAGCGGGGGGGTACAATGAGCAGTTCTTC. Translation gives CASSLEAGLAGGYNEQFF.

This rearrangement joins TRBV20-1 to TRBJ2-1; tentative D call: TRBD2 (6 bases). The CDR3 loop spans 16 amino acids. The germline V gene encodes CDR1 DFQATT and CDR2 SNEGSKA (reference sequence). Trimming shortened V by 6 bases and J by 4 bases, and 22 bases separated the two germline ends. The CDR3: CSAEPPGLQIYNEQFF. For the CDR3, the DNA is TGCAGTGCCGAGCCCCCGGGACTCCAGATATACAATGAGCAGTTCTTC.

The chain links TRBV6-5 to TRBJ2-7; D gene ambiguous. V was clipped by 11 bases and J by 6 bases, with 17 bases between them. The CDR3 loop spans 12 amino acids. Germline CDR1 MNHEY, CDR2 SVGAGI. The CDR3 is CAHSYFNGEQYF. The CDR3 DNA follows: TGTGCCCACAGTTACTTCAACGGCGAGCAGTACTTC.

The chain is built from TRBV6-5 and TRBJ1-1; 8 positions agree with TRBD1. The CDR3 length is 13 residues. The germline V gene encodes CDR1 MNHEY and CDR2 SVGAGI. Trimming took 2 bases from V and 11 from J; bases not matched to a gene: 7. CDR3 sequence (DNA): TGTGCCAGCAGTTACCGGACAGGGCGGACGGCTTTCTTT. Translation gives CASSYRTGRTAFF.

The CDR3 coding sequence is TGCAGCGTTGGAGGGAGGAACACTGAAGCTTTCTTT. Translated: CSVGGRNTEAFF. The rearrangement links TRBV29-1 to TRBJ1-1; no clear D gene. This CDR3 contains 12 residues. Germline V lookup: CDR1 SQVTM, CDR2 ANQGSEA. V lost 4 bases and J 1 base, leaving 7 bases between the germline ends.

The chain couples TRBV4-1 to TRBJ2-1; unclear D gene. V lost 2 bases to trimming and J lost 8 bases, with 16 bases between them. The V gene's germline CDR1 is MGHRA and CDR2 YSYEKL. The CDR3 runs to 15 residues. DNA of the CDR3: TGCGCCAGCAGCCAAATTGGGGTTGGTGGAGATGAGCAGTTCTTC. Residues: CASSQIGVGGDEQFF.

The chain carries TRBV5-1 and TRBJ1-1; no definite D call. Per the germline V gene, CDR1 is SGHRS and CDR2 is YFSETQ. Trimming stripped 0 bases from V and 3 bases from J, with 9 bases between. This CDR3 spans 14 amino acids. CDR3 sequence (DNA): TGCGCCAGCAGCTTGGGCCACGGGTACACTGAAGCTTTCTTT. It translates to CASSLGHGYTEAFF.

The genes are TRBV6-4 and TRBJ2-4; TRBD1 might be the D (6 bases). Germline CDR1 reads MRHNA; CDR2 reads SNTAGT. Trimming stripped 2 bases from V and 0 bases from J, with 11 bases between. CDR3 length: 16 amino acids. DNA for the CDR3: TGTGCCAGCAGTGACCGACAGGTGCGAGCCAAAAACATTCAGTACTTC. Encoded protein: CASSDRQVRAKNIQYF.

This chain uses TRBV11-2 with TRBJ1-2; tentative D call: TRBD1 (6 bases). Germline-derived CDR1 and CDR2 are SGHAT and FQNNGV. The CDR3 is made up of 16 amino acids. V dropped 6 bases and J dropped 3 bases, with 20 bases sitting between them. The CDR3 is CASSHRWGARHYGYTF. As DNA, the CDR3 is TGTGCCAGCAGTCATAGATGGGGGGCCCGACACTATGGCTACACCTTC.

The J gene is TRBJ2-3, the V gene TRBV20-1; D unclear. V was cut by 5 bases and J by 0 bases, with 12 bases left in between. The length of the CDR3 is 14 residues. CDR1 and CDR2 (germline): DFQATT, SNEGSKA (reference sequence). Here the CDR3 DNA reads TGCAGTGCTGCGCGGCAGATTAGCACAGATACGCAGTATTTT. Its protein is CSAARQISTDTQYF.

J is TRBJ2-1 and V is TRBV20-1, with TRBD2 identical over 10 bases. J gave up 7 bases and V 2 bases, and 8 bases lay outside the gene matches. CDR1 and CDR2 from the germline V gene are DFQATT and SNEGSKA (reference sequence). The CDR3 sequence is 15 residues long. CDR3 sequence: CSARSLAGDLNEQFF. CDR3 DNA sequence: TGCAGTGCTAGAAGCCTAGCGGGGGACCTGAATGAGCAGTTCTTC.

The chain carries TRBV9 and TRBJ2-3; 9 bases align to TRBD1. The CDR3 covers 15 residues. The junction had 3 bases not matched to a gene; V was cut back by 2 bases and J by 2 bases. Germline-derived CDR1 and CDR2 are SGDLS and YYNGEE. The CDR3 loop is CASSVGQGYTDTQYF. In nucleotides, the CDR3 is TGTGCCAGCAGCGTGGGACAGGGATACACAGATACGCAGTATTTT.

The gene calls are TRBV9 and TRBJ1-3, with D tentatively TRBD1 (6 bases). This CDR3 has 17 amino acids. Germline loops: CDR1 SGDLS, CDR2 YYNGEE. V shed 3 bases and J shed 2 bases, with 18 bases lying between them. The CDR3 is CASSATGRTYPGNTIYF. The CDR3 DNA follows: TGTGCCAGCAGCGCGACAGGCCGCACGTACCCTGGAAACACCATATATTTT. The full variable domain, rest sourced from reference TRBV9 and TRBJ1-3, is DSGVTQTPKHLITATGQRVTLRCSPRSGDLSVYWYQQSLDQGLQFLIQYYNGEERAKGNILERFSAQQFPDLHSELNLSSLELGDSALYFCASSATGRTYPGNTIYFGEGSWLTVV.

V and J are TRBV12-3 or TRBV12-4 and TRBJ1-4, with D perhaps matching TRBD1 (5 bases). This CDR3 comprises 15 residues. V lost 6 bases and J lost 7, with 18 bases in between. CDR3 in DNA: TGTGCCAGCAGCCCGGGGACCGCTAGGGGTGAAAAACTGTTTTTT. Protein sequence: CASSPGTARGEKLFF.

This chain uses TRBV29-1 with TRBJ2-3; D gene uncertain. CDR3 length: 13 residues. CDR1 SQVTM and CDR2 ANQGSEA come from the germline V gene. The CDR3: CSFPEFGQDTQYF. The CDR3 DNA is TGCAGTTTTCCAGAATTTGGGCAAGATACGCAGTATTTT.

This chain uses TRBV29-1 with TRBJ2-5; a weak D match, TRBD2 (7 bases). Trimming took 7 bases from V and 4 from J, leaving 16 bases between them. This CDR3 spans 13 amino acids. Germline V gene data show CDR1 as SQVTM and CDR2 as ANQGSEA. The CDR3: CSAGHGGRETQYF. The CDR3 DNA reads as TGCAGCGCTGGCCACGGGGGGCGAGAGACCCAGTACTTC.

This rearrangement joins TRBV2 to TRBJ1-1; D possibly corresponds to TRBD1 (5 bases). Per the germline V gene, CDR1 is SNHLY and CDR2 is FYNNEI. CDR3 length: 14 residues. V was cut by 10 bases and J by 1 base, with 16 bases left in between. CDR3 loop: CATALSGQNTEAFF. Here the CDR3 DNA reads TGTGCCACAGCTCTGTCCGGACAGAACACTGAAGCTTTCTTT.